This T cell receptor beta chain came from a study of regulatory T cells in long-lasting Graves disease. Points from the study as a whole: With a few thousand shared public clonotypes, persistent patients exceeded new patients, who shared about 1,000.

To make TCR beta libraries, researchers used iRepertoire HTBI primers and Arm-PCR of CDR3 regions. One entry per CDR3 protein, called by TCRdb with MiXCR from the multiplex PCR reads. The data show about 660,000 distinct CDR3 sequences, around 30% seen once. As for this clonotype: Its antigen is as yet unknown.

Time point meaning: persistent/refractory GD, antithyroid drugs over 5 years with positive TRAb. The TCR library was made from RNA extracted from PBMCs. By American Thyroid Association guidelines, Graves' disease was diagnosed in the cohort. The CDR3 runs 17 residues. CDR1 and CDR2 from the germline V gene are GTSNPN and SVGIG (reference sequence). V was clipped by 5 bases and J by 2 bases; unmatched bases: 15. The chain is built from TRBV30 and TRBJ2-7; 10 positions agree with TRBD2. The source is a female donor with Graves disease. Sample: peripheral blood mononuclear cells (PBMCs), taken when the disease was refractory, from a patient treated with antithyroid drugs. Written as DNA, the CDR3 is TGTGCCTGGGTGAAGAAAGCGGGGGGGAGGGGGACCTACGAGCAGTACTTC. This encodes CAWVKKAGGRGTYEQYF.